One and the same sample provided the 3 T cell receptor beta chains below, sequenced in a study of blood T cell repertoires in COVID-19 (dated by TCRdb to between 2020 and 2021). Library prep was done by the immunoSEQ multiplex PCR assay. The table was pulled from immuneACCESS by TCRdb, which kept in-frame rearrangements only. Such tables lose some clones; where checked, under half of the loss comes from unresolved V genes, and the rest has no known cause. The sample profile shows 300,000 to 400,000 clones; 85% to 90% of them were found once. Roughly 2.9% of the sample belongs to the ten largest clones. Sequenced sample: peripheral blood. The origin of the receptors is a woman in her 30s with COVID-19, enrolled during active disease.

The rearrangement joins TRBV3-1 (or the pseudogene TRBV3-2) to TRBJ2-1; no firm D call. Germline V gene lookup returns CDR1 LGHDT and CDR2 YNNKEL (reference sequence). The CDR3 length is 14 residues. Trimming removed 2 bases at V and 1 base at J, with 6 bases between. In DNA form, the CDR3 reads TGTGCCAGCAGCCAACAGACTTCCTACAATGAGCAGTTCTTC. Protein sequence: CASSQQTSYNEQFF.

V and J are TRBV11-2 and TRBJ1-4, with 7 nucleotides matching TRBD1. Germline V CDR1 and CDR2: SGHAT, FQNNGV. V trimming: 2 bases; J trimming: 6 bases; junction bases outside the gene matches: 12. This CDR3 comprises 17 residues. The DNA for the CDR3 is TGTGCCAGCAGCTTAAGAGGGACAGAAGGCATACATGAAAAACTGTTTTTT. This encodes CASSLRGTEGIHEKLFF. The variable domain in full, completed from reference TRBV11-2 and TRBJ1-4, reads EAGVAQSPRYKIIEKRQSVAFWCNPISGHATLYWYQQILGQGPKLLIQFQNNGVVDDSQLPKDRFSAERLKGVDSTLKIQPAKLEDSAVYLCASSLRGTEGIHEKLFFGSGTQLSVL.

The V and J genes are TRBV27 and TRBJ2-7; 8 nucleotides match TRBD2. The CDR3 is 14 amino acids. V gave up 4 bases and J gave up 1 base; unmatched junction bases: 3. Germline CDR1 and CDR2: MNHEY and SMNVEV (reference sequence). For the CDR3, the DNA is TGTGCCAGCAGTTACCGGGAGGGGTCCTACGAGCAGTACTTC. This translates into CASSYREGSYEQYF.